This TCR beta chain comes out of a study of OX40 agonist ivuxolimab in advanced cancers. About the study: The patients' treatment was ivuxolimab, an agonistic anti-OX40 (CD134) antibody. Study-wide points: Certain nonresponding patients likewise had low normalized T-cell clonal expansion. Expanded clones belonging to CD8+ T cells outnumbered, on average, those of CD4+. At 0.1 to 3.0 mg/kg and by week 6, clonal expansion occurred in CD4+ and CD8+ blood T cells.

This clone was seen only a few times. The antigen remains unidentified. Some clones are missing from TCRdb's copy, which holds only in-frame ones; the method was immunoSEQ multiplex PCR. This sample has approximately 74,000 clones, with roughly 91% found just once. The V gene end was trimmed by 4 bases and the J gene end by 6 bases; junction bases not matched to a gene: 7. The germline V gene encodes CDR1 SGHVS and CDR2 FNYEAQ. The CDR3 spans 14 residues. The sequences come from CD4+ or CD8+ T cells sorted from blood, collected in a trial of the OX40 agonist ivuxolimab. The chain combines TRBV7-6 with TRBJ1-1; 8 nucleotides agree with TRBD1. The source of this sequence is an adult with an advanced solid tumor such as melanoma, head and neck, liver or kidney cancer. CDR3 in amino acids: CASSSLTGVAEAFF. The CDR3 region has the DNA TGTGCCAGCAGCTCCCTGACAGGGGTAGCTGAAGCTTTCTTT.